The TCR beta chain under discussion was sequenced for a study of T cells in Graves' hyperthyroidism and ophthalmopathy. Per the germline V gene, CDR1 is LGHDT and CDR2 is YNNKEL (reference sequence). V gave up 4 bases and J gave up 6 bases; unmatched junction bases: 14. This CDR3 spans 16 amino acids. Lactation, pregnancy, other autoimmune disease or uncontrolled infection led to exclusion of patients. Regions amplified from RNA transcripts were the TCR beta CDR3 regions. TCR CDR3 regions were first amplified by RT-PCR with HTBI primers. From the multiplex PCR reads, TCRdb called clonotypes with MiXCR, one entry per CDR3 protein. The sample includes a few hundred thousand distinct CDR3 sequences, over 45% of them seen just once. Notes on the study in general: Ophthalmopathy was told apart from stable hyperthyroidism by a 13 V-J model. Peripheral blood also featured most of the thyroid clonotypes expanded above 0.001.

As to this clonotype: No antigen is known for it.

Sequenced material: peripheral blood or thyroid tissue (not recorded which). The V gene is TRBV3-1, the J gene TRBJ2-7; TRBD2 matches 8 bases. The origin of this receptor is an adult woman with Graves' disease, either hyperthyroidism or ophthalmopathy (not recorded which). The CDR3 region has the DNA TGTGCCAGCAGCCCAGCCTGGACAGCCCGGGGGGGCGAGCAGTACTTC. Protein: CASSPAWTARGGEQYF.